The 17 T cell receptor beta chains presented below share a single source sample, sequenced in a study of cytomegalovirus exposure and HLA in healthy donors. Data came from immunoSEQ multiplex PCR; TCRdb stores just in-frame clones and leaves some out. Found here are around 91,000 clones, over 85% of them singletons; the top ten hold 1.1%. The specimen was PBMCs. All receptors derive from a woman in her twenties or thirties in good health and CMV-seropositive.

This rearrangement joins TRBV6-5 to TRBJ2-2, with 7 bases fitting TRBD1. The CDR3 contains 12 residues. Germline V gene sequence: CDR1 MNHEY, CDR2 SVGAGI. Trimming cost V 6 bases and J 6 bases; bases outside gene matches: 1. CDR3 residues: CASRQGSGELFF. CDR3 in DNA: TGTGCCAGCAGACAGGGGTCCGGGGAGCTGTTTTTT.

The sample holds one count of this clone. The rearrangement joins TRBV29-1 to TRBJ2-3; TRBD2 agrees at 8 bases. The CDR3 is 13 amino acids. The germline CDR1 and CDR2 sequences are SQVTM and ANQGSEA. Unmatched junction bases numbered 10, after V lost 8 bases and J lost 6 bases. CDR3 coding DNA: TGCAGCACCTCGGAGCGGGGGCTGGATACGCAGTATTTT. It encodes CSTSERGLDTQYF.

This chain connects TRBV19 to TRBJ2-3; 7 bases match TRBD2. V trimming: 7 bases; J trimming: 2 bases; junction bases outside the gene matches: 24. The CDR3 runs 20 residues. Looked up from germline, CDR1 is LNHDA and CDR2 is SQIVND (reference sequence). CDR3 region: CASIKMPAGSSSGTTDTQYF. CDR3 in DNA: TGTGCCAGTATAAAAATGCCGGCAGGGAGTTCAAGCGGGACCACAGATACGCAGTATTTT.

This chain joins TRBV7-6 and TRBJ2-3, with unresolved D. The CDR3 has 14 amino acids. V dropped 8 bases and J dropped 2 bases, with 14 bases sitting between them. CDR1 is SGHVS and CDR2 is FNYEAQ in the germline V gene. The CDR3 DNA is TGTGCCAGCGCGGCCGACCTTTTCACAGATACGCAGTATTTT. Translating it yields CASAADLFTDTQYF.

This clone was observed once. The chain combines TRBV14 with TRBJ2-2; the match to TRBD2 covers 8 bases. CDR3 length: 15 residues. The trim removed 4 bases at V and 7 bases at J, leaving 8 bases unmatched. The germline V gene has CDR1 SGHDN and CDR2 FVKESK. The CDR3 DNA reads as TGTGCCAGCAGCCCCCCGGGACTAGAGATCGGGGAGCTGTTTTTT. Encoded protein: CASSPPGLEIGELFF.

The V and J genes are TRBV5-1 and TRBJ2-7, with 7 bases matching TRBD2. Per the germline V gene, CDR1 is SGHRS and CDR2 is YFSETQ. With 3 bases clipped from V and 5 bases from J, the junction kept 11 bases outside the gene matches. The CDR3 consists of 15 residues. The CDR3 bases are TGCGCCAGCAGCTGGGGGTCAGGGAGGGATCACGAGCAGTACTTC. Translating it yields CASSWGSGRDHEQYF.

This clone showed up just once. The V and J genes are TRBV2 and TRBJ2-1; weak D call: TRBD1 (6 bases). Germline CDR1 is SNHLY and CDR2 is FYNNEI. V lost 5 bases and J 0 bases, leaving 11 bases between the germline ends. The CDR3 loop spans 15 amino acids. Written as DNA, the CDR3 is TGTGCCAGCAGTTCGACAGGAAGCTCCTACAATGAGCAGTTCTTC. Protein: CASSSTGSSYNEQFF.

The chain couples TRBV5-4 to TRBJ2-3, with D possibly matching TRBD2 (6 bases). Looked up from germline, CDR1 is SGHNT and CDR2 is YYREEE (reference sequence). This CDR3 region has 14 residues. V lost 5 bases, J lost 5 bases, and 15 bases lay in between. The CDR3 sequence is CASSPRRAEDTQYF. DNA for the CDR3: TGTGCCAGCAGTCCTCGGAGGGCCGAAGATACGCAGTATTTT. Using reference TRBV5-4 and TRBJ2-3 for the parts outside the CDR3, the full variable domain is ETGVTQSPTHLIKTRGQQVTLRCSSQSGHNTVSWYQQALGQGPQFIFQYYREEENGRGNFPPRFSGLQFPNYSSELNVNALELDDSALYLCASSPRRAEDTQYFGPGTRLTVL.

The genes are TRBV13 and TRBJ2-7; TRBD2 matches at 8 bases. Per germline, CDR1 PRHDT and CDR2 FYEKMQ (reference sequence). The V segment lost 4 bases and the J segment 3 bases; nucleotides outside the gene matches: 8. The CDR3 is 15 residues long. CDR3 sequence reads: CASSSSSGRNYEQYF. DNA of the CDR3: TGTGCCAGCAGCTCCTCCAGCGGGAGAAACTACGAGCAGTACTTC.

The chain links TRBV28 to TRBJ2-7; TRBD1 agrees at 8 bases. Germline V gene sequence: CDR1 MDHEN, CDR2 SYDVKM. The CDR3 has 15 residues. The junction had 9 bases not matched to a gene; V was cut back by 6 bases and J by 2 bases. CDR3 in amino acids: CASRTPGTGTYEQYF. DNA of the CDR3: TGTGCCAGCAGAACTCCCGGGACAGGAACCTACGAGCAGTACTTC. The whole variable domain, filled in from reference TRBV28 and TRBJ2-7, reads DVKVTQSSRYLVKRTGEKVFLECVQDMDHENMFWYRQDPGLGLRLIYFSYDVKMKEKGDIPEGYSVSREKKERFSLILESASTNQTSMYLCASRTPGTGTYEQYFGPGTRLTVT.

CDR3 protein: CASSFGRVGGFF. The DNA of the CDR3 is TGTGCCAGCAGCTTCGGGCGGGTTGGCGGGTTCTTC. This chain uses TRBV13 with TRBJ2-1, with D tentatively TRBD2 (5 bases). The CDR3 extends over 12 amino acids. V gave up 3 bases and J gave up 15 bases, with 15 bases separating them. Germline CDR1 PRHDT, CDR2 FYEKMQ (reference sequence).

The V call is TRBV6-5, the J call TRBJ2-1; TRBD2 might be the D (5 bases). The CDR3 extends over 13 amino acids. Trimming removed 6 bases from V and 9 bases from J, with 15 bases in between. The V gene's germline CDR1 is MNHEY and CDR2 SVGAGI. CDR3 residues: CASSRPGVGEQFF. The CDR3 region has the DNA TGTGCCAGCAGCCGCCCCGGGGTGGGTGAGCAGTTCTTC.

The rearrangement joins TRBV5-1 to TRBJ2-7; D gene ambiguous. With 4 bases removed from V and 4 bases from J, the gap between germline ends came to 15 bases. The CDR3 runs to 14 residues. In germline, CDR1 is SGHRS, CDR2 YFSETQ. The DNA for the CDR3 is TGCGCCAGCAGCCCTTCGACTCCTTCGTACGAGCAGTACTTC. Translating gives CASSPSTPSYEQYF.

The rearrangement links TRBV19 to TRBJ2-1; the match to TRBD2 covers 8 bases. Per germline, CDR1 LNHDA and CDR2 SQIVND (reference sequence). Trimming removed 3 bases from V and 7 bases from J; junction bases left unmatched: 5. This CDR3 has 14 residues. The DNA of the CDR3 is TGTGCCAGTAGTATCGGGAGGGCCGGTAATGAGCAGTTCTTC. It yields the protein CASSIGRAGNEQFF.

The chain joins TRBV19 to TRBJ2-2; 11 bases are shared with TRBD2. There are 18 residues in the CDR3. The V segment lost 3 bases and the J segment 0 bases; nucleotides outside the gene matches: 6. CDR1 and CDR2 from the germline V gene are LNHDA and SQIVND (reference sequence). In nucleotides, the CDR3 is TGTGCCAGTAGTATCGGGCTAGCGGGAGGCCCGAACACCGGGGAGCTGTTTTTT. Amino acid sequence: CASSIGLAGGPNTGELFF. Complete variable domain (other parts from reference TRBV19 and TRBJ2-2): DGGITQSPKYLFRKEGQNVTLSCEQNLNHDAMYWYRQDPGQGLRLIYYSQIVNDFQKGDIAEGYSVSREKKESFPLTVTSAQKNPTAFYLCASSIGLAGGPNTGELFFGEGSRLTVL.

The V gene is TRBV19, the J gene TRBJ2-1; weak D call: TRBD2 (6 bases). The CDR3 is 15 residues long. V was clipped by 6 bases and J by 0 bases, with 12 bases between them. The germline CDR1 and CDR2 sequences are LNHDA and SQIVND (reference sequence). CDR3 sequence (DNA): TGTGCCAGTAGGCTAGCGTCCAGCTCCTACAATGAGCAGTTCTTC. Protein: CASRLASSSYNEQFF.

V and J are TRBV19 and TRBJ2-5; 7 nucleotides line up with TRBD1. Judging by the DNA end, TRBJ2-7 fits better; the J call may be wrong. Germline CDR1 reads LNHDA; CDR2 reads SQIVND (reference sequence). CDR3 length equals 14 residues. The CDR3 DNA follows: TGTGCCAGTAGTATCGCTCGACAGGGCTACGAGCAGTACTTC. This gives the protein CASSIARQGYEQYF.